The source of this T cell receptor beta chain is a study of spatial heterogeneity in lung cancer (dated by TCRdb to about 2019). Notes on the research overall: Beta-chain transcripts were consistently detected in greater numbers than alpha-chain transcripts, which likely reflected higher beta-chain transcript abundance. Nonsynonymous mutation counts, determined by whole-exome sequencing of tumor tissue, were related to TCR repertoire features. At surgery, 220 tumor regions, around 67 matched nontumor lung samples and 56 PBMC samples were TCR-sequenced for both alpha and beta chains. In the raw uncorrected reads, each unique combination of TCR and UMI appeared on average more than ten times. TCR alpha and beta repertoires were quantitatively compared across multiple tumor regions, matched nontumor lung and blood in non-small cell lung cancer. Broad study findings and their caveats: Ubiquitous expanded tumor TCRs showed up in blood more often at tumor resection than at routine follow-up. Additional single-cell paired TCR alpha and beta sequencing was considered necessary to confirm, at a functional level, the hypothesis that regional TCRs recognize regional mutations.

Including cysteine and phenylalanine, the CDR3 has 13 amino acids. This entry keeps only the CDR3 DNA: 39 bases, framed from base 1. The CDR1 and CDR2 encoded by the germline V gene are SQVTM and ANQGSEA. V is trimmed back by 3 bases and J by 4 bases, and the junction contains 5 bases that no gene match accounts for. Library prep was done by 5' RACE. The instrument was a NextSeq 500. The TCR library protocol attached a unique molecular identifier to each TCR cDNA molecule to allow correction of PCR and sequencing errors. As for the authors' bioinformatics: TCR identification, UMI-based error correction and CDR3 extraction were all carried out with Decombinator tools. Expanded TCRs were defined as those above a frequency of 2 per 1,000, corresponding to the top 1% of the tumor frequency distribution. Renyi diversity was calculated using the R vegan package after each repertoire was subsampled 100 times to 5,000 TCRs. To build CDR3 similarity networks, amino acid triplet string-kernel similarity was used, and CDR3s were connected when their pairwise similarity was above 0.82. TCRdb reprocessed the public reads (quality trimming at Q25 with fastp, clone calling with MiXCR) and kept in-frame beta chains. Duplicate CDR3 protein sequences are folded into a single record with the most common DNA and genes. The V and J calls follow TCRdb's processing rather than the paper's. Across this sample there are about 3,800 distinct CDR3 sequences, with 7% to 10% seen only once. Around 60% of the sample lies in the top ten.

This clonotype was observed a handful of times. This receptor's antigen is unknown. No base quality values were provided; no much bigger clone lies one nucleotide off. In the paper's terms, the time point label means: sample taken at primary tumor resection. Whole RNA extracted from tumor and nontumor lung tissue, or from cryopreserved PBMC samples, was used for TCR sequencing without cell sorting. Donors were around 69 patients with early-stage, untreated non-small cell lung cancer from the lung TRACERx cohort. Patients were selected for TCR sequencing only if sufficient RNA was available from at least two tumor regions.

The V and J genes are TRBV29-1 and TRBJ1-2; 7 central bases correspond to TRBD1. This clonotype was sampled from a female donor with early-stage non-small cell lung cancer. The sample consisted of PBMCs, taken at surgery. Here is the DNA: TGCAGCGTTGATGTCGCAGGGGGCTATGGCTACACCTTC. Its protein reads: CSVDVAGGYGYTF.